A selection of T cell receptor beta chains follows, all from one sample in a study of blood T cell repertoires in COVID-19. TCRdb keeps only in-frame clones here, not all; method: immunoSEQ multiplex PCR. The sample gives around 430,000 clones, approximately 88% of which show up once; roughly 12% is in the top ten. The sample consisted of peripheral blood. Source of these receptors: a woman aged 50 to 60 with COVID-19, enrolled during active disease. CDR3s leave out the opening cysteine and the closing phenylalanine or tryptophan.

V	length	CDR3
TRBV28	9	AASTGYGYT
TRBV5-1	14	ASSEDSPVLDNTIY
TRBV3-1/TRBV3-2	12	ASSPQEDTDTQY
TRBV28	16	ASSLWDLRAGDRETQY
TRBV30	11	AHQKGAGETQY
TRBV5-1	14	ASSFEGAMAKNIQY
TRBV2	13	ASTSDGLGNEKLF
TRBV19	13	ASRSGLAEQETQY
TRBV30	12	AWSKGGSNQPQH
TRBV2	12	ASREDKRNYGYT